Sequencing of this T cell receptor (beta chain) was carried out in a study of CD8 T cells in ankylosing spondylitis. Whole-study findings and limits: Blood from ankylosing spondylitis patients appeared to carry a characteristic eight-variant TCR beta motif. According to the report, clones linked to the disease were significantly enriched in matched synovial fluid samples taken from ankylosing spondylitis patients. Disease-linked clones, CD8+, were relatively rare in peripheral blood.

For TCR beta, libraries came from quantitative 5'-RACE with molecular barcodes. From the 5' RACE reads, TCRdb called clonotypes with MiXCR, one entry per CDR3 protein. In the table there are around 340,000 distinct CDR3 sequences, approximately 15% of which are singletons. With respect to this clonotype: Its antigen is not known.

The sequenced sample was blood, either unsorted or a sorted T cell fraction (not recorded which). The TCR originated in a male donor with ankylosing spondylitis or in good health (not recorded which).

The CDR3 here is CSARRDYPQETQYF. The CDR3 DNA reads as TGCAGTGCGCGCCGGGACTACCCTCAAGAGACCCAGTACTTC. The chain employs TRBV20-1 and TRBJ2-5, with 7 positions matching TRBD2. After removal of 6 bases from V and 2 bases from J, the junction contained 9 bases not matched to a gene. Germline V gene data show CDR1 as DFQATT and CDR2 as SNEGSKA (reference sequence). This CDR3 region has 14 residues.